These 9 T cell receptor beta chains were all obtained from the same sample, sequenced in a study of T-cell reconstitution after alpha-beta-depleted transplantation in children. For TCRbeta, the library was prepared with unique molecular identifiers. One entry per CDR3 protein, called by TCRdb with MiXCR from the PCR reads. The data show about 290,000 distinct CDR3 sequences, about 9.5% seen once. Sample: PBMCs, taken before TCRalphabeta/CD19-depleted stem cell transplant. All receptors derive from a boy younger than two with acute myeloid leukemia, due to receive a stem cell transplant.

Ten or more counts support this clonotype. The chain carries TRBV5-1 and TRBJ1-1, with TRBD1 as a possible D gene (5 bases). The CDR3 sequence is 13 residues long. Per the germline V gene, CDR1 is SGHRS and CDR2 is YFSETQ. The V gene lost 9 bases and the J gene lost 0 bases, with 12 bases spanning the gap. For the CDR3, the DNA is TGCGCCACCTCGCTAGGGGTGAACACTGAAGCTTTCTTT. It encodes CATSLGVNTEAFF.

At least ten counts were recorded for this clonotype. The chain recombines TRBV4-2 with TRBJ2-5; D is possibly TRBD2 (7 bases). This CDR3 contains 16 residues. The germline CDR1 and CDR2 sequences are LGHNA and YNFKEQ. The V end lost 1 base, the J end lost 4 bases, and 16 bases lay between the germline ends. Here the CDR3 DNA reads TGTGCCAGCAGCCAAGTAGGGGGAGGGACGGTAGAGACCCAGTACTTC. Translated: CASSQVGGGTVETQYF.

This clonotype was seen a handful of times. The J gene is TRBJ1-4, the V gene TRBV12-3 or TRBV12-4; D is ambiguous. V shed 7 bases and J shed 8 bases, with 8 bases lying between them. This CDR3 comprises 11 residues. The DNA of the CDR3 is TGTGCCAGCACGAGAGGGGAAAAACTGTTTTTT. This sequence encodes CASTRGEKLFF.

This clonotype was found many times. CDR3 sequence: CASRAGNTEAFF. The CDR3 coding sequence is TGTGCCAGCAGGGCAGGAAACACTGAAGCTTTCTTT. The chain employs TRBV7-9 and TRBJ1-1; D is unresolved. The ends were cut back, 6 bases at V and 2 bases at J, with 7 bases in the middle. The CDR3 totals 12 residues. Germline V lookup: CDR1 SEHNR, CDR2 FQNEAQ (reference sequence).

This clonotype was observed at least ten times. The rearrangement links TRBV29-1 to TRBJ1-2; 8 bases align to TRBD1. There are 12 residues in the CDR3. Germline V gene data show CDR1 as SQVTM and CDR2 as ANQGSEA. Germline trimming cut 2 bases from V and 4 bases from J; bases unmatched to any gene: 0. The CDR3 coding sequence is TGCAGCGTTGAAACAGGGGGCTATGGCTACACCTTC. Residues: CSVETGGYGYTF.

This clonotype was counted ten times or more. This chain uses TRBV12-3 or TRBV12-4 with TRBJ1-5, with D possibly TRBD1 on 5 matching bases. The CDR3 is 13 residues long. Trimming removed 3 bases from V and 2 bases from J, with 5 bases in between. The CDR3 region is CASSFRGNQPQHF. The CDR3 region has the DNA TGTGCCAGCAGTTTCAGGGGCAATCAGCCCCAGCATTTT.

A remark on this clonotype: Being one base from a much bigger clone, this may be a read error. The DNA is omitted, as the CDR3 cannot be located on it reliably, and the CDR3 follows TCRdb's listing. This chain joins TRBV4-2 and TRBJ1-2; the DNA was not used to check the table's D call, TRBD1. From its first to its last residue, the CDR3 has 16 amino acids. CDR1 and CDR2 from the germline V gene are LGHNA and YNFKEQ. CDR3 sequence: CASSQQVGSGNYGYIF.

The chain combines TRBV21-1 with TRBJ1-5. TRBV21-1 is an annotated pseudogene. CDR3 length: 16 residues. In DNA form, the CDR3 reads TGTGCCAGCAGCTACCTTAAATGGGAGCGGAATCAGCCCCAGCATTTT. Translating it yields CASSYLKWERNQPQHF.

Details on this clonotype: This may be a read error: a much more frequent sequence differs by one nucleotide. As DNA, the CDR3 is TGTGCCACCTTGCCAAGGGGTAGGAGCACAGATACGCAGTATTTT. Protein product: CATLPRGRSTDTQYF. V gene TRBV7-9 combines with J gene TRBJ2-3, with D perhaps matching TRBD1 (5 bases). This CDR3 region has 15 residues. V lost 10 bases and J lost 0, with 17 bases in between. Germline CDR1 SEHNR, CDR2 FQNEAQ (reference sequence).